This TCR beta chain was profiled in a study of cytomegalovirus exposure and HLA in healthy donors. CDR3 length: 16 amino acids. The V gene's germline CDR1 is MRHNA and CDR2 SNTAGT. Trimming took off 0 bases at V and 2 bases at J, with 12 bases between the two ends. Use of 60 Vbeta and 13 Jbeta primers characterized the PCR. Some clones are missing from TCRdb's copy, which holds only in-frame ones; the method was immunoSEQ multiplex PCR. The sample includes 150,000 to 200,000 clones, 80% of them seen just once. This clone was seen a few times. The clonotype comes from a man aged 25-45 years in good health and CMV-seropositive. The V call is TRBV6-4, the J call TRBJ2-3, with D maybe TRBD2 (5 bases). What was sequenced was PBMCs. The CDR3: CASSDSPGSSTDTQYF. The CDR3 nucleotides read TGTGCCAGCAGTGACTCGCCGGGGAGCTCCACAGATACGCAGTATTTT.